This TCR beta chain was profiled in a study of control samples from healthy donors and cancer patients. This CDR3 is 10 amino acids long. Per germline, CDR1 MNHNY and CDR2 SVGAGI (reference sequence). The V gene lost 6 bases and the J gene lost 2 bases, with 1 base spanning the gap. Repertoires were generated with immunoSEQ multiplex PCR, while TCRdb's copy carries only in-frame clones and drops some. The sample holds about 120,000 clones, roughly 94% seen once. This receptor was taken from a man between 25 and 39 years old in good health. The chain is built from TRBV6-6 and TRBJ2-5; no firm D call. The sequencing input was blood. The DNA of the CDR3 is TGTGCCAGCAGGCAAGAGACCCAGTACTTC. This gives the protein CASRQETQYF.